The 5 T cell receptor beta chains presented below share a single source sample, sequenced in a study of blood T cell repertoires in COVID-19. This table comes from immunoSEQ multiplex PCR, and its TCRdb copy is limited to in-frame clones, with some not included. The sample records fewer than 70,000 clones, approximately 88% being singletons. Input material: peripheral blood. The receptors shown here come from a human donor in a cohort sampled during active COVID-19.

The V call is TRBV5-1, the J call TRBJ2-1; a possible D gene is TRBD2 (5 bases). Germline CDR1 and CDR2: SGHRS and YFSETQ. The CDR3 contains 14 residues. Trimming pared 5 bases from V and 8 bases from J, leaving 17 bases between. Here the CDR3 reads CASRVTNEVHEQFF. The DNA of the CDR3 is TGCGCCAGCAGGGTGACTAACGAGGTGCATGAGCAGTTCTTC.

This chain joins TRBV9 and TRBJ2-7; TRBD1 matches at 7 bases. The CDR3 totals 15 residues. The junction had 6 bases not matched to a gene; V was cut back by 0 bases and J by 3 bases. Germline V gene lookup returns CDR1 SGDLS and CDR2 YYNGEE. The CDR3 loop is CASSVGRTGNYEQYF. The CDR3 DNA is TGTGCCAGCAGCGTAGGTCGGACAGGTAACTACGAGCAGTACTTC.

The CDR3 DNA reads TGCAGCGTTAGAGGACAGAGAAACACTGAAGCTTTCTTT. Translating it yields CSVRGQRNTEAFF. The chain joins TRBV29-1 to TRBJ1-1; possibly TRBD1 for D (6 bases). Trimming removed 5 bases from V and 2 bases from J, with 12 bases in between. The CDR3 contains 13 residues. Germline CDR1 and CDR2: SQVTM and ANQGSEA.

This chain uses TRBV28 with TRBJ2-1, with 11 positions matching TRBD2. The CDR3 sequence is 13 residues long. Trimming removed 5 bases from V and 9 bases from J; junction bases left unmatched: 3. Germline values: CDR1 MDHEN, CDR2 SYDVKM. CDR3 sequence reads: CASSPGLAVEQFF. CDR3 bases: TGTGCCAGCAGTCCGGGACTAGCGGTTGAGCAGTTCTTC.

The chain carries TRBV3-1 (or the pseudogene TRBV3-2) and TRBJ1-6, with D hard to call. The germline V gene has CDR1 LGHDT and CDR2 YNNKEL (reference sequence). This CDR3 spans 14 amino acids. The V and J ends lost 1 base and 10 bases respectively, with 11 bases between them. The CDR3 sequence: CASSQGGAISPLHF. For the CDR3, the DNA is TGTGCCAGCAGCCAAGGAGGAGCGATCTCACCCCTCCACTTT.